The entry below gives a single T cell receptor beta chain sequence along with its context. The antigen remains undetermined. The data are from a study of cytomegalovirus exposure and HLA in healthy donors. The study, taken as a whole, reports: Being indistinguishable, some V segments were excluded, TRBV6-2 and TRBV6-3 among them. Highly shared variants forming one cluster were likely a sequencing artifact.

PCR employed 60 Vbeta and 13 Jbeta primers. The assay was immunoSEQ multiplex PCR, and TCRdb's table has in-frame clones only and misses some. The sample has 150,000 to 200,000 clones, approximately 71% seen once. From germline, CDR1 is SEHNR and CDR2 FQNEAQ (reference sequence). The ends were cut back, 5 bases at V and 4 bases at J, with 13 bases in the middle. This CDR3 contains 14 residues. The origin of this receptor is a woman in her 40s in good health and CMV-seropositive. The chain recombines TRBV7-9 with TRBJ2-3, with a possible D match to TRBD1 (5 bases). Input material: PBMCs. The CDR3 is CASSPRVPPDTQYF. CDR3 bases: TGTGCCAGCAGCCCCAGGGTACCACCAGATACGCAGTATTTT.